This T cell receptor (beta chain) was obtained from a study of shared clonotypes between healthy human individuals. The study, taken as a whole, reports: The low donor count limited represented genetic and exposure-history diversity.

Genomic DNA from each subset was divided evenly over several immunoSEQ plates. Some clones are missing from TCRdb's copy, which holds only in-frame ones; the method was immunoSEQ multiplex PCR. The sample has roughly 2 million clones; roughly 95% are singletons. To note about this clone: What it binds is unknown.

The sequencing sample was made of naive CD4+ T cells sorted from blood. Subset noted: CD45RA+ positively selected. This clonotype was sampled from a man younger than 35 in good health.

CDR3 nucleotide sequence: TGTGCCAGCAGCTTAGGCCCAGGGGGCTACACCTTC. As protein: CASSLGPGGYTF. V is TRBV11-2 and J is TRBJ1-2; perhaps TRBD1 as D (5 bases). Deletions cut 1 base from V and 8 bases from J, with 8 bases between. This CDR3 has 12 amino acids. From germline, CDR1 is SGHAT and CDR2 FQNNGV.